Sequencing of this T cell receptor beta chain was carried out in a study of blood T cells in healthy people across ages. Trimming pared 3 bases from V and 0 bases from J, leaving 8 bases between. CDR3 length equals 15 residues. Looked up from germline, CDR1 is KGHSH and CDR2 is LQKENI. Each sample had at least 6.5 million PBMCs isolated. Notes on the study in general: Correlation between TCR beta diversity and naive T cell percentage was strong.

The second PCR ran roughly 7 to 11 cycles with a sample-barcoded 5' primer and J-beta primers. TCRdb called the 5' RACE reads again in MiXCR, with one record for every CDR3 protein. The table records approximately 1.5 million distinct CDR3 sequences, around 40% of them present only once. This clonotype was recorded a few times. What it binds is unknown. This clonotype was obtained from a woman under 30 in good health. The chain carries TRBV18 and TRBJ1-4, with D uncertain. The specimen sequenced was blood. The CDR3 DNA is TGTGCCAGCTCACCGATGGGTGCAACTAATGAAAAACTGTTTTTT. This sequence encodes CASSPMGATNEKLFF.